This T cell receptor (beta chain) emerged from a study of cytomegalovirus exposure and HLA in healthy donors. This CDR3 comprises 12 residues. Germline CDR1 reads MNHNY; CDR2 reads SVGAGI (reference sequence). V lost 8 bases, J lost 7 bases, and 12 bases lay in between. Only in-frame clones appear in the TCRdb table, and some are missing; sequencing was by immunoSEQ multiplex PCR. Of 100,000 to 130,000 clones in the sample, 90% to 96% were seen once. The source is a young woman in good health and CMV-seronegative. Material: PBMCs. The chain employs TRBV6-6 and TRBJ1-5, with no clear D. CDR3 residues: CASGGLWQPQHF. The CDR3 bases are TGTGCCAGCGGCGGACTTTGGCAGCCCCAGCATTTT.